The 4 T cell receptor beta chains in this list originate from one sample, sequenced in a study of long-term antiretroviral therapy in people with HIV. immunoSEQ v3.0 was run at survey level. Clones were sequenced by immunoSEQ multiplex PCR, and TCRdb holds only the in-frame ones, with some missing. The sample holds 25,000 to 30,000 clones, around four fifths seen once. The sequences come from unsorted PBMCs, collected 0.8 years before starting antiretroviral therapy. The source of these receptors is a man aged 18 to 35 with HIV.

This clone showed up just a few times. The CDR3 is CASSLEGQTGELFF. DNA of the CDR3: TGTGCCAGCAGCTTGGAAGGACAGACCGGGGAGCTGTTTTTT. This chain links TRBV5-4 with TRBJ2-2; D is perhaps TRBD1 (6 bases). Looked up from germline, CDR1 is SGHNT and CDR2 is YYREEE (reference sequence). This CDR3 has 14 residues. Trimming stripped 0 bases from V and 5 bases from J, with 8 bases between.

This clone was seen just once. The rearrangement uses TRBV7-9 and TRBJ2-5; D possibly uses TRBD1 or TRBD2 (5 bases each). In germline, CDR1 is SEHNR, CDR2 FQNEAQ (reference sequence). The V end was cut by 5 bases, the J end by 5 bases, with 15 bases between. The CDR3 totals 14 residues. The CDR3 nucleotides read TGTGCCAGCAGCCGGGACCTCCTCGGGGAGACCCAGTACTTC. As protein: CASSRDLLGETQYF. The full variable domain, in which reference TRBV7-9 and TRBJ2-5 provide the parts outside the CDR3, is DTGVSQNPRHKITKRGQNVTFRCDPISEHNRLYWYRQTLGQGPEFLTYFQNEAQLEKSRLLSDRFSAERPKGSFSTLEIQRTEQGDSAMYLCASSRDLLGETQYFGPGTRLLVL.

In regard to this clone: One end of the junction does not line up with germline, which may come from a read error. This chain uses TRBV6-5 with TRBJ2-1; D unresolved. The CDR3 runs to 12 residues. CDR1 is MNHEY, CDR2 SVGAGI, per germline. Here the CDR3 DNA reads TGTGCCAGCAGTTACTCCTCCAATGAGCAGTTCTTC. Its translation: CASSYSSNEQFF.

This chain links TRBV2 with TRBJ2-5; D possibly corresponds to TRBD1 (5 bases). V was cut by 6 bases and J by 5 bases, with 13 bases left in between. This CDR3 is 13 amino acids long. From germline, CDR1 is SNHLY and CDR2 FYNNEI. The CDR3 DNA reads TGTGCCAGCAGCCGAAGACAGTGGGAGACCCAGTACTTC. This encodes CASSRRQWETQYF.